Here is one TCR beta chain with its context. The sample is drawn from a study of cytomegalovirus exposure and HLA in healthy donors. Both 60 Vbeta primers and 13 Jbeta primers went into the PCR. Method: immunoSEQ multiplex PCR; TCRdb's copy keeps in-frame clones and lacks some. The sample lists about 95,000 clones, 75% to 85% occurring once. The CDR3 contains 13 residues. V lost 1 base and J lost 2, with 3 bases in between. Looked up from germline, CDR1 is MDHEN and CDR2 is SYDVKM. The gene calls are TRBV28 and TRBJ1-5, with no clear D. The receptor comes from a man between 18 and 35 years old in good health and CMV-seropositive. Sequencing input: PBMCs. CDR3 region: CASSLSGNQPQHF. In nucleotides, the CDR3 is TGTGCCAGCAGTTTATCTGGCAATCAGCCCCAGCATTTT.